This T cell receptor beta chain was sequenced during a study of T cells in women clearing cervical HPV infection. The data were produced by immunoSEQ multiplex PCR, yet TCRdb's version contains in-frame clones alone and is incomplete. This sample lists 25,000 to 35,000 clones; its ten largest clones have 2.8%. Comments on this clone: The read terminates 3 residues before the CDR3 end, so the remaining end is supplied by the germline J gene.

This CDR3 is 15 amino acids long. Unmatched junction bases numbered 6, after V lost 5 bases and J lost 2 bases. CDR1 SGHRS and CDR2 YFSETQ come from the germline V gene. The chain couples TRBV5-1 to TRBJ2-1; 8 bases match TRBD2. The sequence derives from a woman aged 18-69 years with a cervical HPV16 infection that either progressed to CIN3+ or cleared (not recorded which). Sequencing was carried out using blood buffy coat. The CDR3 protein is CASSLSGGTYNEQFF. The part of the CDR3 DNA that was read is TGCGCCAGCAGTTTAAGCGGGGGCACCTACAATGAG.